This T cell receptor beta chain appears in the sequencing data of a study of blood T cell repertoires in COVID-19. Study background: Samples of COVID-19 (acute and convalescent) were obtained from the United States, Italy and Spain. Sample material is recorded as cDNA or gDNA derived from T cells, B-cell-depleted T cells, or PBMCs.

Original data processing: Estimates of nucleated cell counts were drawn from the amplification of reference gene primers. Produced via immunoSEQ multiplex PCR; TCRdb's table is partial and in-frame only. For V, J and clone size, that table is used; D and trimming come from the DNA. The sample contains about 54,000 clones, just over 85% of which appear only once. V lost 4 bases to trimming and J lost 2 bases; unmatched junction nucleotides: 6. The length of the CDR3 is 16 residues. CDR1 and CDR2 from the germline V gene are MDHEN and SYDVKM. This TCR came from a human donor in a cohort sampled during active COVID-19. The J gene is TRBJ2-1, the V gene TRBV28; 9 nucleotides align to TRBD1. Sequenced material: peripheral blood. The CDR3 nucleotides read TGTGCCAGCAGTTCTACCGGGACAGGGACCTACAATGAGCAGTTCTTC. This gives the protein CASSSTGTGTYNEQFF.